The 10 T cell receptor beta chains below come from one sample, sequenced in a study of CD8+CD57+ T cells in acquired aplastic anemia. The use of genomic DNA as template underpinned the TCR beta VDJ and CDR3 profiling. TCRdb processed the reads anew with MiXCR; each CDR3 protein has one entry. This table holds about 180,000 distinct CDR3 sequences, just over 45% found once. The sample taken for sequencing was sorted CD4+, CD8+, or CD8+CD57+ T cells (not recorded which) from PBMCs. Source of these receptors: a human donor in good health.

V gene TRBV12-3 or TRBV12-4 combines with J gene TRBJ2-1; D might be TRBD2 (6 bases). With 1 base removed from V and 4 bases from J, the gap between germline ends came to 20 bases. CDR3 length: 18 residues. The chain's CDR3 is CASSLVGAVSSDYNEQFF. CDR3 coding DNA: TGTGCCAGCAGTTTAGTTGGGGCTGTGTCTAGCGATTACAATGAGCAGTTCTTC.

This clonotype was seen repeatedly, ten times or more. In DNA, the CDR3 is TGTGCCAGCAGCTTAGATCGGTTTGGGGCAGGCCAAGGTGGCTACACCTTC. Its translation is CASSLDRFGAGQGGYTF. V is TRBV11-2 and J is TRBJ1-2; D perhaps matches TRBD1 (5 bases). The V gene lost 0 bases and the J gene lost 7 bases, with 21 bases spanning the gap. Germline CDR1 SGHAT, CDR2 FQNNGV. This CDR3 contains 17 residues.

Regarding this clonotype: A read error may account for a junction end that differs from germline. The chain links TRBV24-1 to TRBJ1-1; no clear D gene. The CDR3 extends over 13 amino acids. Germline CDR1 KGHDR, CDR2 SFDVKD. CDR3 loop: CTTIFGLGTEAFF. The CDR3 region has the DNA TGTACCACCATTTTTGGTCTGGGCACTGAAGCTTTCTTT.

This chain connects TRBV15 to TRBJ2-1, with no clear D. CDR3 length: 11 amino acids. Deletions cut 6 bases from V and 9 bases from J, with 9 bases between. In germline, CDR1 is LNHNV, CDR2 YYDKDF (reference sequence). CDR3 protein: CATRSYAEQFF. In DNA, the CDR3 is TGTGCCACCAGGAGTTATGCTGAGCAGTTCTTC.

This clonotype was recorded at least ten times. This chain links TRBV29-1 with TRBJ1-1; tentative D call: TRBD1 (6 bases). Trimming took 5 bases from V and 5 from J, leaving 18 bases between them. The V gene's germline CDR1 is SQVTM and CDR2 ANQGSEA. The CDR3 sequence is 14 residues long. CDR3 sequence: CSVPGTGWGTEAFF. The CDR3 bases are TGCAGCGTTCCCGGTACAGGGTGGGGGACTGAAGCTTTCTTT.

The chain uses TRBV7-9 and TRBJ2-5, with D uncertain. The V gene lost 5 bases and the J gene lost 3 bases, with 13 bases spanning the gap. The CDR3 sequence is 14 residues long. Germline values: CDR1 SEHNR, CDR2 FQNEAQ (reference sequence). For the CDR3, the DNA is TGTGCCAGCAGCCCCTGGATGCGGAAAGAGACCCAGTACTTC. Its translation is CASSPWMRKETQYF. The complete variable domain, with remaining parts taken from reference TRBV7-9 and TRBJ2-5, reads DTGVSQNPRHKITKRGQNVTFRCDPISEHNRLYWYRQTLGQGPEFLTYFQNEAQLEKSRLLSDRFSAERPKGSFSTLEIQRTEQGDSAMYLCASSPWMRKETQYFGPGTRLLVL.

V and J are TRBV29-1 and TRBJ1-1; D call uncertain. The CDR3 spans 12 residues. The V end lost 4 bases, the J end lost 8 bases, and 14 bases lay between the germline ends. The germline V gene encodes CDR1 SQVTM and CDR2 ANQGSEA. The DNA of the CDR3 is TGCAGCGTTGCTTTGACGGGGAACGAAGCTTTCTTT. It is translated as CSVALTGNEAFF.

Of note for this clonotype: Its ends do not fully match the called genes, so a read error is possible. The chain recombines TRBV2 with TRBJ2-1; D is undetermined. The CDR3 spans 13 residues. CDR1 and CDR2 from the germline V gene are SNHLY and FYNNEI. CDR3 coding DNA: TGTGCCAGCAGTGGGATAATCTACGATGAGCAGTTCTTC. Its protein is CASSGIIYDEQFF.

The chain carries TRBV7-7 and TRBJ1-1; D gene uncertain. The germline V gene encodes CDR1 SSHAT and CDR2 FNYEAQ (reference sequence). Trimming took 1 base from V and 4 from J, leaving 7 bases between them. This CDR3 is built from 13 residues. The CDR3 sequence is CASSLGESTEAFF. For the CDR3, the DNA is TGTGCCAGCAGCTTAGGGGAGAGCACTGAAGCTTTCTTT.

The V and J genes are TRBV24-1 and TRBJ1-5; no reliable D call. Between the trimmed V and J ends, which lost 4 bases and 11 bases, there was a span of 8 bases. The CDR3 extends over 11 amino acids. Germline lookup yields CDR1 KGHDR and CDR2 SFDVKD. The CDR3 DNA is TGTGCCACCAGTGACCCTGGGACCCAGCATTTT. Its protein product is CATSDPGTQHF.